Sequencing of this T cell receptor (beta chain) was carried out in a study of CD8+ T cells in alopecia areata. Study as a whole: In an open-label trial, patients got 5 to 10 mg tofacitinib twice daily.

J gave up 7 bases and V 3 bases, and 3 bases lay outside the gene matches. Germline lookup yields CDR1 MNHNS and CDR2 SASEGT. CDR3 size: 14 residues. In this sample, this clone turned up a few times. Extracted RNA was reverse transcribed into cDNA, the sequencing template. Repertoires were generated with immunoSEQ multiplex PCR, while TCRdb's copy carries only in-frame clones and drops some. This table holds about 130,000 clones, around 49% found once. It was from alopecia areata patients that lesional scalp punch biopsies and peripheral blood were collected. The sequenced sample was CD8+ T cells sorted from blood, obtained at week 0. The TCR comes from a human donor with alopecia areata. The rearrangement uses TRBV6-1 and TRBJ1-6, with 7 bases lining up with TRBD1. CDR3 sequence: CASSDGQENSPLHF. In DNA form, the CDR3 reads TGTGCCAGCAGTGATGGACAGGAGAATTCACCCCTCCACTTT.